Presented here are 12 T cell receptor beta chains from one specimen sequenced in a study of neoadjuvant anti-PD-1 for oral cavity cancer. Time point meaning: after neoadjuvant nivolumab, at surgical resection. Method: immunoSEQ multiplex PCR; TCRdb's copy keeps in-frame clones and lacks some. The table records some 15,000 clones, roughly 73% of them present only once. This specimen was PBMCs, taken after nivolumab (anti-PD-1) treatment. Source of these receptors: a person aged 35-80 years with oral cavity squamous cell carcinoma.

The rearrangement joins TRBV9 to TRBJ2-5; D uncertain. This CDR3 is built from 16 residues. Germline V CDR1 and CDR2: SGDLS, YYNGEE. Trimming pared 0 bases from V and 1 base from J, leaving 13 bases between. The CDR3 DNA reads TGTGCCAGCAGCGTAGGTGCTCTAGTTCCCCAAGAGACCCAGTACTTC. Residues: CASSVGALVPQETQYF.

The chain combines TRBV2 with TRBJ2-7; D might be TRBD1 or TRBD2, each matching 5 bases. Germline lookup yields CDR1 SNHLY and CDR2 FYNNEI. Trimming stripped 5 bases from V and 1 base from J, with 12 bases between. CDR3 length equals 14 residues. CDR3 in amino acids: CASSSGTQSYEQYF. The CDR3 coding sequence is TGTGCCAGCAGTTCCGGGACCCAGTCCTACGAGCAGTACTTC.

The V call is TRBV20-1, the J call TRBJ1-2; 8 nucleotides match TRBD1. The CDR3 sequence is 11 residues long. The germline V gene encodes CDR1 DFQATT and CDR2 SNEGSKA (reference sequence). With 8 bases clipped from V and 5 bases from J, the junction kept 4 bases outside the gene matches. DNA for the CDR3: TGCAGTACGGACAGGGATTATGGCTACACCTTC. This translates into CSTDRDYGYTF.

The table lists this clone with a count of one. The gene calls are TRBV5-1 and TRBJ2-2, with 7 bases aligning to TRBD2. The J segment lost 0 bases and the V segment lost 1 base, leaving 6 bases of the junction unmatched. Looked up from germline, CDR1 is SGHRS and CDR2 is YFSETQ. This CDR3 contains 17 residues. The CDR3 sequence: CASSLSAGAANTGELFF. The CDR3 DNA sequence: TGCGCCAGCAGCTTGTCGGCGGGAGCGGCGAACACCGGGGAGCTGTTTTTT.

This clone was detected once. The chain uses TRBV7-3 and TRBJ2-2, with no clear D. The CDR3 is made up of 13 amino acids. V was trimmed by 1 base and J by 7 bases, leaving 7 bases between them. CDR1 is SGHTA and CDR2 is FQGTGA in the germline V gene. In nucleotides, the CDR3 is TGTGCCAGCAGCTTAAGAGTAGGCGGGGAGCTGTTTTTT. It translates to CASSLRVGGELFF.

The chain joins TRBV30 to TRBJ1-2; weak D call: TRBD1 (5 bases). Deletions cut 8 bases from V and 4 bases from J, with 11 bases between. CDR1 is GTSNPN and CDR2 is SVGIG in the germline V gene (reference sequence). The CDR3 has 11 amino acids. The CDR3 DNA reads TGTGCCGGAGCGGGACTCTATGGCTACACCTTC. Translating it yields CAGAGLYGYTF.

The chain has TRBV5-6 and TRBJ1-1; weak D call: TRBD1 (5 bases). The CDR3 contains 16 residues. The germline V gene encodes CDR1 SGHDT and CDR2 YYEEEE. Trimming left V 1 base short and J 2 bases short, with 15 bases between. CDR3 in amino acids: CASSLRAGLGNTEAFF. For the CDR3, the DNA is TGTGCCAGCAGCTTGAGGGCAGGGTTGGGAAACACTGAAGCTTTCTTT.

This chain uses TRBV6-5 with TRBJ1-2, with D perhaps matching TRBD1 (5 bases). This CDR3 comprises 12 residues. V lost 5 bases and J lost 8, with 12 bases in between. Germline CDR1 MNHEY, CDR2 SVGAGI. The CDR3 coding sequence is TGTGCCAGCAGTACCACGGGGGGGGGCTACACCTTC. This sequence encodes CASSTTGGGYTF.

The chain employs TRBV4-2 and TRBJ2-1; 8 nucleotides line up with TRBD2. In germline, CDR1 is LGHNA, CDR2 YNFKEQ. With 5 bases clipped from V and 7 bases from J, the junction kept 13 bases outside the gene matches. CDR3 size: 16 residues. This chain's CDR3 is CASSSQPGLDINEQFF. The CDR3 region has the DNA TGTGCCAGCAGCTCCCAGCCGGGACTAGATATAAATGAGCAGTTCTTC.

CDR3 region: CASSAGPGVQGDQPQHF. Written as DNA, the CDR3 is TGTGCCAGCAGCGCCGGCCCTGGGGTACAGGGTGATCAGCCCCAGCATTTT. V gene TRBV9 combines with J gene TRBJ1-5; D might be TRBD1 (6 bases). The CDR3 covers 17 residues. Germline V lookup: CDR1 SGDLS, CDR2 YYNGEE. The V end was cut by 3 bases, the J end by 5 bases, with 21 bases between.

The V gene is TRBV2, the J gene TRBJ2-7; 9 bases match TRBD1. V was clipped by 3 bases and J by 7 bases; unmatched bases: 7. Germline V gene lookup returns CDR1 SNHLY and CDR2 FYNNEI. This CDR3 region has 14 residues. The CDR3 DNA reads as TGTGCCAGCAGTGACGGGACAGGGTCACGGGAGCAGTACTTC. Its translation is CASSDGTGSREQYF.

The V call is TRBV19, the J call TRBJ2-2, with D possibly called TRBD1 or TRBD2 (5 bases each). V was pared by 5 bases and J by 6 bases, with 19 bases between. Per the germline V gene, CDR1 is LNHDA and CDR2 is SQIVND (reference sequence). The CDR3 contains 16 residues. The CDR3 is CASSPTGGARAGELFF. Written as DNA, the CDR3 is TGTGCCAGTAGTCCCACTGGTGGGGCGAGGGCCGGGGAGCTGTTTTTT.